This entry lists 21 T cell receptor beta chains sequenced from one sample in a study of blood T cell repertoires in COVID-19. Using immunoSEQ multiplex PCR, the repertoire was profiled, and TCRdb retains in-frame clones only, with some absent. The table has over 200,000 clones, about 89% seen once. The sequenced sample consisted of peripheral blood. Every receptor here comes from a man aged 40-49 years who had recovered from COVID-19.

The chain joins TRBV5-5 to TRBJ2-2; D not certain. This CDR3 comprises 14 residues. The germline gives CDR1 SGHKS, CDR2 YYEKEE (reference sequence). With 4 bases removed from V and 5 bases from J, the gap between germline ends came to 12 bases. In DNA form, the CDR3 reads TGTGCCAGCAGCCCCCCGAGGCGGACCGGGGAGCTGTTTTTT. This gives the protein CASSPPRRTGELFF.

This clone has only a few counts. The chain carries TRBV15 and TRBJ2-1; D is ambiguous. Trimming left V 0 bases short and J 1 base short, with 4 bases between. The length of the CDR3 is 14 residues. Germline V gene sequence: CDR1 LNHNV, CDR2 YYDKDF (reference sequence). CDR3 DNA: TGTGCCACCAGCAGAGACCGTTCCTACAATGAGCAGTTCTTC. Translating it yields CATSRDRSYNEQFF.

The V and J genes are TRBV27 and TRBJ2-3; TRBD1 matches 7 bases. This CDR3 has 15 amino acids. Germline CDR1 reads MNHEY; CDR2 reads SMNVEV (reference sequence). Trimming cost V 8 bases and J 6 bases; bases outside gene matches: 14. The CDR3: CASHEAGGSFDTQYF. CDR3 coding DNA: TGTGCCAGCCATGAAGCAGGGGGTAGCTTTGATACGCAGTATTTT.

V gene TRBV18 combines with J gene TRBJ2-5, with D maybe TRBD2 (5 bases). Germline V gene lookup returns CDR1 KGHSH and CDR2 LQKENI. V lost 5 bases to trimming and J lost 2 bases, with 12 bases between them. The CDR3 is 14 amino acids. CDR3 sequence reads: CASSAPGLQETQYF. CDR3 nucleotide sequence: TGTGCCAGCTCAGCCCCCGGACTTCAAGAGACCCAGTACTTC.

The rearrangement joins TRBV5-6 to TRBJ1-3; no clear D gene. From germline, CDR1 is SGHDT and CDR2 YYEEEE. CDR3 size: 15 residues. The V gene lost 2 bases and the J gene lost 2 bases, with 11 bases spanning the gap. The DNA for the CDR3 is TGTGCCAGCAGCTTCCCAGGTACTGCTGGAAACACCATATATTTT. Protein product: CASSFPGTAGNTIYF.

The rearrangement joins TRBV12-5 to TRBJ1-2; no clear D. V was pared by 5 bases and J by 8 bases, with 9 bases between. This CDR3 region has 11 residues. CDR1 is LGHNT and CDR2 is FRNRAP in the germline V gene. CDR3 amino acids: CASGPGGGYTF. CDR3 DNA sequence: TGTGCTAGTGGTCCAGGAGGGGGCTACACCTTC.

This clone was recorded only once. CDR3 sequence reads: CATSEPGQGILFF. CDR3 DNA sequence: TGTGCCACCAGTGAACCGGGACAGGGGATTTTGTTCTTC. The J gene is TRBJ2-1, the V gene TRBV24-1; 10 bases are shared with TRBD1. The V gene end was trimmed by 4 bases and the J gene end by 15 bases; junction bases not matched to a gene: 8. The CDR3 is 13 amino acids. Germline lookup yields CDR1 KGHDR and CDR2 SFDVKD.

V gene TRBV4-2 combines with J gene TRBJ2-3; 7 bases line up with TRBD2. With 0 bases clipped from V and 3 bases from J, the junction kept 3 bases outside the gene matches. Germline CDR1 and CDR2: LGHNA and YNFKEQ. CDR3 length equals 15 residues. The CDR3 loop reads CASSQEARGTDTQYF. CDR3 in DNA: TGTGCCAGCAGCCAAGAGGCGCGGGGGACAGATACGCAGTATTTT.

This clone was counted a single time. The chain uses TRBV7-9 and TRBJ1-4; 9 nucleotides line up with TRBD1. CDR3 length: 14 residues. Germline lookup yields CDR1 SEHNR and CDR2 FQNEAQ (reference sequence). Germline trimming cut 4 bases from V and 8 bases from J; bases unmatched to any gene: 5. As DNA, the CDR3 is TGTGCCAGCAGCTGGACAGGGGAAGGGGAAAAACTGTTTTTT. Translation gives CASSWTGEGEKLFF.

This clone was seen only a few times. The V gene is TRBV5-5, the J gene TRBJ1-5; D gene uncertain. Deletions cut 3 bases from V and 0 bases from J, with 16 bases between. Germline lookup yields CDR1 SGHKS and CDR2 YYEKEE (reference sequence). The CDR3 runs 17 residues. CDR3 nucleotides: TGTGCCAGCAGCTCCCGGGGAACGAGTTCTAGCAATCAGCCCCAGCATTTT. Its protein is CASSSRGTSSSNQPQHF.

The V gene is TRBV6-1, the J gene TRBJ1-1; a possible D gene is TRBD1 (5 bases). The germline gives CDR1 MNHNS, CDR2 SASEGT. The CDR3 totals 14 residues. The germline V and J ends were trimmed by 3 bases and 5 bases, with 13 bases remaining between them. The DNA for the CDR3 is TGTGCCAGCAGTGAGCAGGGAACAAAAACTGAAGCTTTCTTT. Its translation is CASSEQGTKTEAFF.

This rearrangement joins TRBV25-1 to TRBJ2-2; 8 bases agree with TRBD1. Germline CDR1 MGHDK, CDR2 SYGVNS. This CDR3 has 14 amino acids. Trimming took 7 bases from V and 2 from J; bases not matched to a gene: 3. The CDR3 region has the DNA TGTGCCAGCATGGACAGGGAAAACACCGGGGAGCTGTTTTTT. It yields the protein CASMDRENTGELFF.

The chain links TRBV5-1 to TRBJ2-3; TRBD2 is a possible D gene (5 bases). V lost 4 bases, J lost 0 bases, and 12 bases lay in between. The germline CDR1 and CDR2 sequences are SGHRS and YFSETQ. This CDR3 is built from 15 residues. This chain's CDR3 is CASSRRVDSTDTQYF. The CDR3 bases are TGCGCCAGCAGCCGGCGGGTGGACAGCACAGATACGCAGTATTTT. The full variable domain, in which reference TRBV5-1 and TRBJ2-3 provide the parts outside the CDR3, is KAGVTQTPRYLIKTRGQQVTLSCSPISGHRSVSWYQQTPGQGLQFLFEYFSETQRNKGNFPGRFSGRQFSNSRSEMNVSTLELGDSALYLCASSRRVDSTDTQYFGPGTRLTVL.

This clone was counted a single time. J is TRBJ1-2 and V is TRBV4-1, with D possibly matching TRBD1 (5 bases). The CDR3 length is 14 residues. Looked up from germline, CDR1 is MGHRA and CDR2 is YSYEKL. V was cut by 5 bases and J by 7 bases, with 17 bases left in between. CDR3 coding DNA: TGCGCCAGCAGCGCCTATAGACAGAAAGTTGGCTACACCTTC. It codes for CASSAYRQKVGYTF.

This CDR3 is CASSLKGPYNSPLHF. CDR3 sequence (DNA): TGTGCCAGCAGTTTAAAGGGGCCCTATAATTCACCCCTCCACTTT. V is TRBV28 and J is TRBJ1-6; a possible D gene is TRBD1 (5 bases). Germline V CDR1 and CDR2: MDHEN, SYDVKM. V was clipped by 2 bases and J by 2 bases, with 7 bases between them. There are 15 residues in the CDR3.

Only a few counts were recorded for this clone. The CDR3 loop reads CASSQVGVGTANYGYTF. CDR3 in DNA: TGTGCCAGCAGCCAAGTGGGGGTCGGGACAGCCAACTATGGCTACACCTTC. This chain joins TRBV14 and TRBJ1-2; 7 bases agree with TRBD1. The germline gives CDR1 SGHDN, CDR2 FVKESK. J was trimmed by 2 bases and V by 1 base; bases with no gene match: 10. The CDR3 has 17 residues.

The rearrangement uses TRBV29-1 and TRBJ2-7; 11 positions match TRBD2. This CDR3 is 13 amino acids long. The V segment lost 8 bases and the J segment 6 bases; nucleotides outside the gene matches: 9. CDR1 is SQVTM and CDR2 is ANQGSEA in the germline V gene. Here the CDR3 reads CSSSRLAGGEQYF. The CDR3 region has the DNA TGCAGCTCCTCGAGGCTAGCGGGAGGCGAGCAGTACTTC.

V usage is TRBV11-3 and J usage is TRBJ2-1; 9 bases map to TRBD2. The CDR3 sequence is 13 residues long. The germline gives CDR1 SGHNT, CDR2 YENEEA. The ends lost 2 bases at V and 9 bases at J; junction bases unmatched: 2. The CDR3 DNA reads TGTGCCAGCAGCTTACTAGCGGGATTTGAGCAGTTCTTC. It specifies CASSLLAGFEQFF.

J is TRBJ2-1 and V is TRBV10-2; D is uncertain. Germline values: CDR1 WSHSY, CDR2 SAAADI. The CDR3 loop spans 13 amino acids. The CDR3 DNA sequence: TGCGCAGCCACCCCAACTGACTACAATGAGCAGTTCTTC. Translating gives CAATPTDYNEQFF.

V and J are TRBV5-1 and TRBJ2-4; 9 positions match TRBD1. The V segment lost 2 bases and the J segment 7 bases; nucleotides outside the gene matches: 4. The CDR3 is 14 residues long. Germline CDR1 SGHRS, CDR2 YFSETQ. This CDR3 reads CASSFGQGMNIQYF. The CDR3 region has the DNA TGCGCCAGCAGCTTTGGACAGGGGATGAACATTCAGTACTTC.

CDR3 residues: CASSLQGALGEQYF. The CDR3 nucleotides read TGTGCCAGCAGTTTACAGGGGGCCCTGGGCGAGCAGTACTTC. The chain uses TRBV27 and TRBJ2-7, with TRBD1 identical over 8 bases. CDR1 is MNHEY and CDR2 is SMNVEV in the germline V gene (reference sequence). This CDR3 comprises 14 residues. Trimming took 2 bases from V and 6 from J; bases not matched to a gene: 6.